These 17 T cell receptor beta chains were sequenced from one sample in a study of technical replicates of blood from a handful of donors. Clones were read by immunoSEQ multiplex PCR, and TCRdb kept only the in-frame ones, dropping some. The table shows tens of thousands of clones, with approximately 93% occurring only once. The sample consisted of T cells isolated from PBMCs. These receptors were taken from a human donor in good health.

The genes are TRBV9 and TRBJ1-2, with D hard to call. The germline gives CDR1 SGDLS, CDR2 YYNGEE. The V and J ends lost 0 bases and 4 bases respectively, with 10 bases between them. The CDR3 has 14 amino acids. The CDR3 DNA reads as TGTGCCAGCAGCGTAGGCCGGGAGCCCTATGGCTACACCTTC. It encodes CASSVGREPYGYTF.

The chain couples TRBV6-5 to TRBJ2-5; 7 bases fit TRBD1. V was clipped by 1 base and J by 5 bases; unmatched bases: 7. Germline lookup yields CDR1 MNHEY and CDR2 SVGAGI. The CDR3 consists of 15 residues. CDR3 residues: CASSYFWTGRETQYF. The CDR3 DNA is TGTGCCAGCAGTTACTTTTGGACAGGTCGGGAGACCCAGTACTTC.

Notes on this clone: The CDR3 carries no conserved terminal phenylalanine or tryptophan, so it likely arises from a read error. It is unclear where the CDR3 begins or ends on the DNA, so no DNA is shown, and the CDR3 is as TCRdb lists it. J is TRBJ1-4 and V is TRBV27. Germline V gene lookup returns CDR1 MNHEY and CDR2 SMNVEV (reference sequence). The CDR3 is 10 residues long, ends included. CDR3: CASRTTGGRG.

The chain couples TRBV11-2 to TRBJ1-2; no reliable D call. The CDR3 is made up of 18 amino acids. V was cut by 5 bases and J by 0 bases, with 22 bases left in between. The germline gives CDR1 SGHAT, CDR2 FQNNGV. CDR3 nucleotide sequence: TGTGCCAGCAGCCCACCATCTCTCCGGGAGCCTTCTAACTATGGCTACACCTTC. Protein product: CASSPPSLREPSNYGYTF.

This chain links TRBV6-5 with TRBJ1-6, with TRBD1 matching over 9 bases. Looked up from germline, CDR1 is MNHEY and CDR2 is SVGAGI. This CDR3 has 14 amino acids. The V gene end was trimmed by 6 bases and the J gene end by 10 bases; junction bases not matched to a gene: 7. The CDR3 here is CASRRTGVASPLHF. In DNA form, the CDR3 reads TGTGCCAGCAGGAGGACAGGGGTGGCATCACCCCTCCACTTT.

The DNA for the CDR3 is TGTGCCAGCAGCTCCGGAGCGGTTTCCTACGAGCAGTACTTC. Translation: CASSSGAVSYEQYF. The chain uses TRBV7-2 and TRBJ2-7; D might be TRBD2 (5 bases). The CDR3 extends over 14 amino acids. V was trimmed by 4 bases and J by 1 base, leaving 11 bases between them. CDR1 is SGHTA, CDR2 FQGNSA, per germline.

The V call is TRBV2, the J call TRBJ1-1; TRBD1 might be the D (5 bases). This CDR3 has 14 residues. V lost 11 bases to trimming and J lost 4 bases, with 20 bases between them. Germline V gene sequence: CDR1 SNHLY, CDR2 FYNNEI. The CDR3: CALDSGGEGTEAFF. As DNA, the CDR3 is TGTGCCTTAGATTCCGGGGGAGAGGGCACTGAAGCTTTCTTT.

The CDR3 loop reads CASSAGTSGTSQETQYF. The CDR3 DNA follows: TGTGCCAGCAGCGCGGGGACTAGCGGGACTTCCCAAGAGACCCAGTACTTC. V and J are TRBV5-6 and TRBJ2-5, with 13 positions matching TRBD2. This CDR3 is built from 17 residues. Germline values: CDR1 SGHDT, CDR2 YYEEEE. V lost 4 bases, J lost 1 base, and 7 bases stayed unmatched.

CDR3 residues: CASSASRFSSYNEQFF. The CDR3 DNA reads as TGTGCCAGCAGTGCATCCAGATTCAGCTCCTACAATGAGCAGTTCTTC. The genes are TRBV6-4 and TRBJ2-1; D is ambiguous. The V gene lost 4 bases and the J gene lost 0 bases, with 13 bases spanning the gap. Germline CDR1 is MRHNA and CDR2 is SNTAGT. This CDR3 contains 16 residues.

This chain joins TRBV7-9 and TRBJ2-7; a weak D match, TRBD1 (6 bases). CDR1 and CDR2 (germline): SEHNR, FQNEAQ (reference sequence). This CDR3 contains 13 residues. V lost 8 bases to trimming and J lost 0 bases, with 11 bases between them. The CDR3, as DNA: TGTGCCAGCGGCGGACAGTTCTCCTACGAGCAGTACTTC. This codes for CASGGQFSYEQYF.

The J gene is TRBJ1-1, the V gene TRBV10-3; D not certain. V was pared by 7 bases and J by 3 bases, with 6 bases between. Looked up from germline, CDR1 is ENHRY and CDR2 is SYGVKD. CDR3 length: 11 residues. The CDR3 reads CAIKADTEAFF. In DNA, the CDR3 is TGTGCCATCAAGGCGGACACTGAAGCTTTCTTT.

The rearrangement joins TRBV6-1 to TRBJ1-1, with a tentative D call TRBD1 (5 bases). The CDR3 is 13 amino acids. Looked up from germline, CDR1 is MNHNS and CDR2 is SASEGT. The V end was cut by 6 bases, the J end by 2 bases, with 10 bases between. In nucleotides, the CDR3 is TGTGCCAGCAGCTCCGACAGAAACACTGAAGCTTTCTTT. Amino acid sequence: CASSSDRNTEAFF.

CDR3 nucleotide sequence: TGTGCCAGCAGTTACCCAGTCCGCGGGATGTACGAGCAGTACTTC. Translation: CASSYPVRGMYEQYF. This chain connects TRBV6-5 to TRBJ2-7; tentatively, D is TRBD2 (6 bases). Per the germline V gene, CDR1 is MNHEY and CDR2 is SVGAGI. Trimming took off 2 bases at V and 4 bases at J, with 15 bases between the two ends. CDR3 length equals 15 residues.

The chain recombines TRBV19 with TRBJ1-6; 9 nucleotides match TRBD1. CDR1 is LNHDA, CDR2 SQIVND, per germline (reference sequence). The junction had 7 bases not matched to a gene; V was cut back by 7 bases and J by 9 bases. This CDR3 has 14 amino acids. CDR3 sequence (DNA): TGTGCCAGTACCCGGACAGGGGAGACTTCACCCCTCCACTTT. It specifies CASTRTGETSPLHF.

V and J are TRBV6-1 and TRBJ1-2; 9 positions match TRBD1. CDR1 and CDR2 (germline): MNHNS, SASEGT. Losses at the gene ends were 1 base for V and 8 bases for J; bases not matched to a gene: 11. The CDR3 spans 16 residues. The CDR3 region has the DNA TGTGCCAGCAGTGAAGAGGCCGGGACAGGGTCATTAGGCTACACCTTC. The encoded protein is CASSEEAGTGSLGYTF.

This chain connects TRBV5-1 to TRBJ2-7, with 7 bases identical to TRBD2. The CDR3 loop spans 13 amino acids. CDR1 SGHRS and CDR2 YFSETQ come from the germline V gene. After removal of 0 bases from V and 6 bases from J, the junction contained 3 bases not matched to a gene. The CDR3 sequence is CASSLGGSGEQYF. CDR3 nucleotides: TGCGCCAGCAGCTTGGGCGGGAGCGGCGAGCAGTACTTC.

This chain links TRBV7-2 with TRBJ2-7; D gene uncertain. The CDR3 extends over 13 amino acids. Trimming stripped 3 bases from V and 4 bases from J, with 10 bases between. Germline values: CDR1 SGHTA, CDR2 FQGNSA. The DNA for the CDR3 is TGTGCCAGCAGCTTTCTAGTACCGTACGAGCAGTACTTC. Protein product: CASSFLVPYEQYF.